These 21 T cell receptor beta chains share one sample of origin, sequenced in a study of blood T cell repertoires in COVID-19. Produced via immunoSEQ multiplex PCR; TCRdb's table is partial and in-frame only. Found here are under 250,000 clones, around nine tenths of them singletons; the top ten hold around 1.6%. Sequenced sample: peripheral blood. The receptors were gathered from a woman aged 55-70 years who had recovered from COVID-19.

The rearrangement joins TRBV28 to TRBJ1-1; D remains ambiguous. Germline CDR1 reads MDHEN; CDR2 reads SYDVKM. The CDR3 spans 13 residues. The V and J ends lost 6 bases and 4 bases respectively, with 12 bases between them. For the CDR3, the DNA is TGTGCCAGCAGGCGGTTGCTGGGCACTGAAGCTTTCTTT. Its translation is CASRRLLGTEAFF.

The V call is TRBV11-3, the J call TRBJ2-3; no firm D call. Looked up from germline, CDR1 is SGHNT and CDR2 is YENEEA. The V end lost 4 bases, the J end lost 7 bases, and 6 bases lay between the germline ends. The CDR3 extends over 11 amino acids. In nucleotides, the CDR3 is TGTGCCAGCAGCTCCCAGAATACGCAGTATTTT. This codes for CASSSQNTQYF.

This clone came up once. This rearrangement joins TRBV6-1 to TRBJ1-6; D possibly corresponds to TRBD1 (5 bases). CDR3 size: 16 residues. CDR1 and CDR2 (germline): MNHNS, SASEGT. The germline V and J ends were trimmed by 2 bases and 5 bases, with 13 bases remaining between them. In nucleotides, the CDR3 is TGTGCCAGCAGTGAAATTCCAGGGAAGAATAATTCACCCCTCCACTTT. This gives the protein CASSEIPGKNNSPLHF.

The chain has TRBV9 and TRBJ2-3, with 9 bases aligning to TRBD2. CDR1 and CDR2 from the germline V gene are SGDLS and YYNGEE. J gave up 0 bases and V 0 bases, and 8 bases lay outside the gene matches. CDR3 length equals 18 residues. CDR3 sequence reads: CASSVGASGIASTDTQYF. The CDR3 nucleotides read TGTGCCAGCAGCGTAGGGGCTAGCGGGATTGCTAGCACAGATACGCAGTATTTT.

V and J are TRBV2 and TRBJ1-2; tentatively, D is TRBD1 (6 bases). V dropped 7 bases and J dropped 0 bases, with 12 bases sitting between them. This CDR3 spans 14 amino acids. Germline loops: CDR1 SNHLY, CDR2 FYNNEI. Here the CDR3 DNA reads TGTGCCAGCACCCGGGACAAAGCTAACTATGGCTACACCTTC. Encoded protein: CASTRDKANYGYTF.

The V and J genes are TRBV25-1 and TRBJ2-7; a weak D match, TRBD1 (6 bases). CDR1 and CDR2 from the germline V gene are MGHDK and SYGVNS. This CDR3 spans 14 amino acids. Trimming pared 6 bases from V and 0 bases from J, leaving 12 bases between. In DNA form, the CDR3 reads TGTGCCAGCAGCCGGACAGAGAGCTCCTACGAGCAGTACTTC. Amino acids: CASSRTESSYEQYF.

The chain combines TRBV27 with TRBJ2-5; 9 nucleotides agree with TRBD1. The V gene end was trimmed by 3 bases and the J gene end by 7 bases; junction bases not matched to a gene: 6. The CDR3 length is 14 residues. Germline V CDR1 and CDR2: MNHEY, SMNVEV (reference sequence). DNA of the CDR3: TGTGCCAGCAGTTTTTCGACAGGGGGGGGGACCCAGTACTTC. Translating gives CASSFSTGGGTQYF.

This clone showed up just once. CDR3 sequence (DNA): TGTGCCAGCTCACCAGGAGGACAGCGAGAAGCTTTCTTT. Encoded protein: CASSPGGQREAFF. The chain links TRBV18 to TRBJ1-1, with a weak D call TRBD1 (6 bases). V lost 2 bases and J 8 bases, leaving 12 bases between the germline ends. This CDR3 has 13 amino acids. CDR1 and CDR2 (germline): KGHSH, LQKENI.

The CDR3 region is CASSLTAKAEETQYF. CDR3 nucleotides: TGCGCCAGCAGCCTGACGGCGAAAGCGGAAGAGACCCAGTACTTC. V is TRBV5-1 and J is TRBJ2-5; maybe TRBD2 (5 bases). Germline values: CDR1 SGHRS, CDR2 YFSETQ. The CDR3 loop spans 15 amino acids. V gave up 4 bases and J gave up 3 bases, with 16 bases separating them.

The V gene is TRBV20-1, the J gene TRBJ1-1; no reliable D call. The V end was cut by 6 bases, the J end by 10 bases, with 15 bases between. This CDR3 comprises 11 residues. Germline V CDR1 and CDR2: DFQATT, SNEGSKA (reference sequence). In nucleotides, the CDR3 is TGCAGTGCCCCGGAATTAGGGAGAGCTTTCTTT. Encoded protein: CSAPELGRAFF.

The V and J genes are TRBV5-4 and TRBJ1-6; D is possibly TRBD1 (6 bases). V lost 0 bases and J 7 bases, leaving 11 bases between the germline ends. Germline CDR1 reads SGHNT; CDR2 reads YYREEE (reference sequence). The CDR3 runs to 15 residues. Here the CDR3 reads CASSLAGGQNSPLHF. In nucleotides, the CDR3 is TGTGCCAGCAGCTTGGCCGGGGGGCAGAATTCACCCCTCCACTTT.

The V gene is TRBV18, the J gene TRBJ2-2; D is possibly TRBD2 (5 bases). There are 16 residues in the CDR3. Per germline, CDR1 KGHSH and CDR2 LQKENI. V gave up 0 bases and J gave up 4 bases, with 12 bases separating them. The CDR3 DNA follows: TGTGCCAGCTCACCACCTTCACTAGTTTTCACCGGGGAGCTGTTTTTT. Translated: CASSPPSLVFTGELFF.

CDR3: CASSQDLHRGELENIQYF. CDR3 bases: TGCGCCAGCAGCCAAGATCTGCACAGGGGCGAGTTGGAAAACATTCAGTACTTC. The gene calls are TRBV4-1 and TRBJ2-4, with 7 positions matching TRBD1. Germline CDR1 reads MGHRA; CDR2 reads YSYEKL. V shed 0 bases and J 5 bases; nucleotides not matched to a gene: 13. The CDR3 runs 18 residues.

This chain connects TRBV18 to TRBJ1-1; 10 bases align to TRBD1. The CDR3 sequence is 17 residues long. Looked up from germline, CDR1 is KGHSH and CDR2 is LQKENI. Trimming at V came to 2 bases and at J to 4 bases, leaving 10 bases not matched to a gene. CDR3 in amino acids: CASSPAFPGQGITEAFF. The CDR3 DNA reads as TGTGCCAGCTCACCAGCTTTTCCGGGACAGGGGATCACTGAAGCTTTCTTT.

The V gene is TRBV10-3, the J gene TRBJ2-5; 7 nucleotides agree with TRBD1. This CDR3 has 17 residues. Germline V gene sequence: CDR1 ENHRY, CDR2 SYGVKD. Losses at the gene ends were 0 bases for V and 5 bases for J; bases not matched to a gene: 12. The CDR3 coding sequence is TGTGCCATCAGTGAGTCGAAACAGGGGAGAGTCTGGGAGACCCAGTACTTC. Protein: CAISESKQGRVWETQYF.

This chain joins TRBV5-1 and TRBJ2-7; D may be TRBD2 (6 bases). The CDR3 consists of 14 residues. The germline CDR1 and CDR2 sequences are SGHRS and YFSETQ. The V end was cut by 0 bases, the J end by 2 bases, with 9 bases between. Written as DNA, the CDR3 is TGCGCCAGCAGCTTGGCAGCGGGCACCTACGAGCAGTACTTC. Protein product: CASSLAAGTYEQYF.

This chain connects TRBV19 to TRBJ1-5; weak D call: TRBD1 (5 bases). Per germline, CDR1 LNHDA and CDR2 SQIVND (reference sequence). CDR3 length equals 14 residues. The V end was cut by 3 bases, the J end by 5 bases, with 11 bases between. The CDR3 sequence is CASSIDSTDQPQHF. In DNA, the CDR3 is TGTGCCAGTAGTATCGACAGCACCGATCAGCCCCAGCATTTT.

This clone was counted once. J is TRBJ2-4 and V is TRBV23-1; no definite D call. TRBV23-1 is an ORF, with its function uncertain. Trimming left V 4 bases short and J 8 bases short, with 12 bases between. The CDR3 loop spans 13 amino acids. This CDR3 is CASSLAARDIQYF. Written as DNA, the CDR3 is TGCGCCAGCAGTCTTGCGGCGCGTGACATTCAGTACTTC.

In regard to this clone: Other DNA sequences of this sample code for an identical CDR3. V gene TRBV7-2 combines with J gene TRBJ2-1; 11 positions agree with TRBD2. Germline V gene data show CDR1 as SGHTA and CDR2 as FQGNSA. This CDR3 is 16 amino acids long. J gave up 2 bases and V 5 bases, and 5 bases lay outside the gene matches. The chain's CDR3 is CASSPTSGGTYNEQFF. The CDR3 region has the DNA TGTGCCAGCAGCCCTACTAGCGGGGGTACCTACAATGAGCAGTTCTTC.

V and J are TRBV7-2 and TRBJ2-2; unclear D gene. The CDR3 loop spans 15 amino acids. V shed 4 bases and J shed 2 bases, with 11 bases lying between them. Per the germline V gene, CDR1 is SGHTA and CDR2 is FQGNSA. The CDR3 nucleotides read TGTGCCAGCAGCTCGTCCCGCGCCAACACCGGGGAGCTGTTTTTT. Translated, it gives CASSSSRANTGELFF.

V gene TRBV7-8 combines with J gene TRBJ2-2, with a possible D match to TRBD1 (6 bases). Per germline, CDR1 SGHVS and CDR2 FQNEAQ. Trimming cost V 5 bases and J 3 bases, with 16 bases left between them. CDR3 length: 16 amino acids. CDR3: CASSRARDTYTGELFF. CDR3 bases: TGTGCCAGCAGCCGAGCCCGGGACACCTACACCGGGGAGCTGTTTTTT.